A selection of T cell receptor beta chains follows, all from one sample in a study of shared clonotypes between healthy human individuals. Sequenced by immunoSEQ multiplex PCR; TCRdb stores in-frame clones only, minus some. In the table there are under 2.5 million clones, just under 95% of which are singletons. What was sequenced was naive CD4+ T cells from PBMCs. Every receptor here comes from a man younger than 30 in good health. Some clones in this sample may be carry-over from other donors' samples. CDR3s include the opening cysteine and the closing phenylalanine or tryptophan. A D gene is named only where the DNA matches it firmly. Some rows have no size entry. The others give once, few or many, or a class for an expanded clone.

clone size	D gene	V gene	J gene	CDR3 DNA	CDR3 protein
once	.	TRBV6-1	TRBJ2-1	TGTGCCAGCAGTGAAAAGGACAGCTCCTACAATGAGCAGTTCTTC	CASSEKDSSYNEQFF
once	.	TRBV28	TRBJ2-7	TGTGCCAGCAGTTTAATCCATGGGGGTTTCGAGCAGTACTTC	CASSLIHGGFEQYF
.	.	TRBV5-6	TRBJ2-7	TGTGCCAGCGGAAGGGGAGGCCTTTACGAGCAGTACTTC	CASGRGGLYEQYF
.	TRBD2	TRBV2	TRBJ2-5	TGTGCCAGCAGCCCGCAGCGGGGGGGCCGAGAGACCCAGTACTTC	CASSPQRGGRETQYF
.	.	TRBV19	TRBJ2-5	TGTGCCAGTAGTAACCCTAGCCTGCAGGGGCAAGAGACCCAGTACTTC	CASSNPSLQGQETQYF
.	.	TRBV28	TRBJ2-1	TGTGCCAGCAGCCCTGCCCCGTACTACAATGAGCAGTTCTTC	CASSPAPYYNEQFF
.	TRBD1	TRBV5-4	TRBJ2-5	TGTGCCAGCAGCGCGCGGGACAGGGGGGGGGAGACCCAGTACTTC	CASSARDRGGETQYF
.	TRBD1	TRBV6-5	TRBJ2-2	TGTGCCAGCAGTTACTCGAGGGACAGGGCCACCGGGGAGCTGTTTTTT	CASSYSRDRATGELFF
.	TRBD2	TRBV4-1	TRBJ2-7	TGCGCCAGCAGCCATCCGGCTAGCGGCTACGAGCAGTACTTC	CASSHPASGYEQYF
.	TRBD1	TRBV5-5	TRBJ2-7	TGTGCCAGCAGCGTGACGACAGGGTCCATCGAGCAGTACTTC	CASSVTTGSIEQYF
few	.	TRBV7-9	TRBJ1-1	TGTGCCAGCAGCTTACCAAACACAGGGAACACTGAAGCTTTCTTT	CASSLPNTGNTEAFF
.	.	TRBV7-2	TRBJ2-3	TGTGCCAGCAGCTTCGAGGCCTTTCGCTCAGATACGCAGTATTTT	CASSFEAFRSDTQYF